These 9 T cell receptor beta chains came from one sample sequenced in a study of T cells after posttransplantation cyclophosphamide. The naive gate required viable CD3+CD4+ or CD3+CD8+ cells with CCR7+CD45RA+CD45RO-CD95-CD27+CD28+ phenotype. Using immunoSEQ multiplex PCR, the repertoire was profiled, and TCRdb retains in-frame clones only, with some absent. The sample has 30,000 or so clones, 75% to 95% seen once; the top ten hold 0.24%. Sequences were obtained from naive CD4+ T cells sorted from PBMCs. The source of these receptors is a woman in her sixties or seventies in good health, CMV-negative, and a related stem cell transplant donor.

The chain couples TRBV5-5 to TRBJ2-4; the D gene is possibly TRBD2 (5 bases). V lost 1 base and J 5 bases, leaving 16 bases between the germline ends. Germline CDR1 reads SGHKS; CDR2 reads YYEKEE (reference sequence). The CDR3 consists of 16 residues. The CDR3 DNA reads as TGTGCCAGCAGCTTGTCCCCCAGCGGTTCCCAAAACATTCAGTACTTC. It translates to CASSLSPSGSQNIQYF.

A single count supports this clone. The CDR3 region is CASSLRGTQYF. The CDR3 DNA follows: TGTGCCAGCAGTTTACGCGGTACGCAGTATTTT. This chain links TRBV28 with TRBJ2-3, with D hard to call. CDR3 length equals 11 residues. Germline CDR1 is MDHEN and CDR2 is SYDVKM. The V end was cut by 2 bases, the J end by 8 bases, with 5 bases between.

This chain connects TRBV28 to TRBJ2-1; D unclear. Looked up from germline, CDR1 is MDHEN and CDR2 is SYDVKM. This CDR3 region has 13 residues. V was trimmed by 1 base and J by 6 bases, leaving 7 bases between them. In nucleotides, the CDR3 is TGTGCCAGCAGTTTATCCCGCAGCAATGAGCAGTTCTTC. As protein: CASSLSRSNEQFF. Full variable domain (remainder filled in from reference TRBV28 and TRBJ2-1): DVKVTQSSRYLVKRTGEKVFLECVQDMDHENMFWYRQDPGLGLRLIYFSYDVKMKEKGDIPEGYSVSREKKERFSLILESASTNQTSMYLCASSLSRSNEQFFGPGTRLTVL.

This rearrangement joins TRBV7-2 to TRBJ2-3; perhaps TRBD2 as D (5 bases). Trimming removed 4 bases from V and 1 base from J, with 15 bases in between. This CDR3 comprises 16 residues. CDR1 and CDR2 (germline): SGHTA, FQGNSA. The DNA for the CDR3 is TGTGCCAGCAGCTCCCACAGCGGTTCAGGCACAGATACGCAGTATTTT. The encoded protein is CASSSHSGSGTDTQYF. Drawing the rest from reference TRBV7-2 and TRBJ2-3, the complete variable domain is GAGVSQSPSNKVTEKGKDVELRCDPISGHTALYWYRQSLGQGLEFLIYFQGNSAPDKSGLPSDRFSAERTGGSVSTLTIQRTQQEDSAVYLCASSSHSGSGTDTQYFGPGTRLTVL.

This chain links TRBV5-1 with TRBJ2-1; tentative D call: TRBD2 (6 bases). The germline CDR1 and CDR2 sequences are SGHRS and YFSETQ. The V gene lost 2 bases and the J gene lost 8 bases, with 20 bases spanning the gap. The CDR3 has 16 amino acids. CDR3 in amino acids: CASSFLGGKNLDEQFF. The CDR3 bases are TGCGCCAGCAGCTTCCTTGGCGGGAAGAATCTCGATGAGCAGTTCTTC.

V usage is TRBV30 and J usage is TRBJ2-4; the match to TRBD2 covers 8 bases. The V gene's germline CDR1 is GTSNPN and CDR2 SVGIG (reference sequence). The J segment lost 4 bases and the V segment lost 1 base, leaving 6 bases of the junction unmatched. There are 15 residues in the CDR3. CDR3 loop: CAWSAPGLDKNIQYF. The CDR3 DNA follows: TGTGCCTGGAGTGCACCGGGACTAGATAAAAACATTCAGTACTTC.

The chain recombines TRBV10-2 with TRBJ2-5; D gene uncertain. In germline, CDR1 is WSHSY, CDR2 SAAADI. V was pared by 6 bases and J by 6 bases, with 11 bases between. The CDR3 length is 12 residues. CDR3 nucleotides: TGCGCCAGCAGCGTAGCTCTCCAGACCCAGTACTTC. It encodes CASSVALQTQYF.

The chain links TRBV27 to TRBJ1-2, with 8 bases that match TRBD1. This CDR3 has 14 amino acids. CDR1 is MNHEY, CDR2 SMNVEV, per germline (reference sequence). Trimming removed 2 bases from V and 4 bases from J; junction bases left unmatched: 3. In DNA, the CDR3 is TGTGCCAGCAGTTTAGGACAGGGAGGCTATGGCTACACCTTC. Protein: CASSLGQGGYGYTF.

The genes are TRBV7-2 and TRBJ2-4; 9 positions match TRBD2. With V trimmed by 8 bases and J by 6 bases, 5 bases remained unmatched. Germline V gene lookup returns CDR1 SGHTA and CDR2 FQGNSA. The CDR3 covers 13 residues. The DNA for the CDR3 is TGTGCCAGCGCGGGAGGGGGGGGAAACATTCAGTACTTC. Its protein is CASAGGGGNIQYF. The variable domain in full, with the rest retrieved from reference TRBV7-2 and TRBJ2-4, is GAGVSQSPSNKVTEKGKDVELRCDPISGHTALYWYRQSLGQGLEFLIYFQGNSAPDKSGLPSDRFSAERTGGSVSTLTIQRTQQEDSAVYLCASAGGGGNIQYFGAGTRLSVL.